In this sample, the clone carrying this T cell receptor beta chain turned up a few times. Antigen specificity is unknown. TCRdb's table, derived via immunoSEQ multiplex PCR, lists solely in-frame clones and lacks some. The data show under 65,000 clones, about 85% seen once. This specimen belongs to a study of OX40 agonist ivuxolimab in advanced cancers. Study in general: People who had prior anti-PD-1, anti-PD-L1 or anti-CTLA-4 therapy could take part, and under 50% had some. Findings of the study overall: Averaged across samples, CD8+ T cells carried more expanded clones than CD4+ did. In the expanded peripheral T cells, antigen specificity was never determined.

Germline-derived CDR1 and CDR2 are SGHVS and FNYEAQ. V lost 0 bases and J lost 2; bases outside the gene matches: 2. The CDR3 spans 15 residues. This chain uses TRBV7-6 with TRBJ2-5; 8 bases line up with TRBD1. The sequencing used CD4+ or CD8+ T cells sorted from blood, collected in a trial of the OX40 agonist ivuxolimab. The TCR was taken from an adult with an advanced solid tumor such as melanoma, head and neck, liver or kidney cancer. The CDR3 reads CASSLARTGQETQYF. CDR3 sequence (DNA): TGTGCCAGCAGCTTAGCGAGGACAGGGCAAGAGACCCAGTACTTC.